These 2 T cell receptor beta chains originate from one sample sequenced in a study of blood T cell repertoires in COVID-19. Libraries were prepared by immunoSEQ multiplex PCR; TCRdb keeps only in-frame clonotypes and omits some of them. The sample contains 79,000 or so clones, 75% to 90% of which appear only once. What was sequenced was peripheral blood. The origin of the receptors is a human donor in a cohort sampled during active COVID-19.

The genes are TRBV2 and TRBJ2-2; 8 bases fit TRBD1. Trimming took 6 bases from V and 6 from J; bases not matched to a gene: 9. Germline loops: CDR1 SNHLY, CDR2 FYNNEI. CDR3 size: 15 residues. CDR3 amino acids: CASSLDRGGSGELFF. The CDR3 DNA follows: TGTGCCAGCAGCCTTGACAGGGGTGGTTCCGGGGAGCTGTTTTTT.

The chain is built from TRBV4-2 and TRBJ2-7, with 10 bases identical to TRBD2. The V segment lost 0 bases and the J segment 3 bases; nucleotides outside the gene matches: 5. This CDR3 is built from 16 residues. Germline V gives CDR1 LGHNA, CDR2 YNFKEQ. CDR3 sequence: CASSQDPTSGDYEQYF. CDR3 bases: TGTGCCAGCAGCCAAGACCCCACTAGCGGGGACTACGAGCAGTACTTC.